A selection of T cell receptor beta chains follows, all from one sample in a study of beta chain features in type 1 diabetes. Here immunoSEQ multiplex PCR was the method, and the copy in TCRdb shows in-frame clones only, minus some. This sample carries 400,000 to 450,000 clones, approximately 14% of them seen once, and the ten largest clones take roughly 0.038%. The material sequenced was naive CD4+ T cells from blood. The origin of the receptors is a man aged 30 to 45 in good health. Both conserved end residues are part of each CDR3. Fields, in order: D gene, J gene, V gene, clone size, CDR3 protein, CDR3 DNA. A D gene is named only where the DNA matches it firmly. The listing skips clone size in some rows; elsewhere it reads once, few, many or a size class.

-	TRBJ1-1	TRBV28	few	CASSLVESGRREAFF	TGTGCCAGCAGTTTAGTAGAATCCGGCAGGAGGGAGGCTTTCTTT
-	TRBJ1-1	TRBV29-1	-	CSVGAIGARMNTEAFF	TGCAGCGTTGGGGCGATAGGGGCCCGCATGAACACTGAAGCTTTCTTT
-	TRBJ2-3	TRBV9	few	CASSVVGTDTQYF	TGTGCCAGCAGCGTAGTCGGCACAGATACGCAGTATTTT
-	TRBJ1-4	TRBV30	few	CAWSPRSRGEKLFF	TGTGCCTGGAGTCCACGGTCTCGGGGTGAAAAACTGTTTTTT
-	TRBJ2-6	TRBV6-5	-	CASSYSGSTGANVLTF	TGTGCCAGCAGTTACTCGGGCTCGACCGGGGCCAACGTCCTGACTTTC
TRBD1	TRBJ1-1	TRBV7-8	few	CASSPTGVNTEAFF	TGTGCCAGCAGCCCAACAGGGGTGAACACTGAAGCTTTCTTT
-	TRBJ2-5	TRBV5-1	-	CASSLQGRETQYF	TGCGCCAGCAGCTTGCAGGGTCGGGAGACCCAGTACTTC
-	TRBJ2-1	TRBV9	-	CASSASPREAKVYNEQFF	TGTGCCAGCAGCGCGAGCCCCCGGGAAGCTAAAGTCTACAATGAGCAGTTCTTC
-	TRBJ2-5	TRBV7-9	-	CASSLEVIERETQYF	TGTGCCAGCAGCTTAGAAGTTATCGAGCGGGAGACCCAGTACTTC
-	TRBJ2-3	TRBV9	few	CASSVSLGQSTDTQYF	TGTGCCAGCAGCGTCTCCCTCGGGCAGAGCACAGATACGCAGTATTTT
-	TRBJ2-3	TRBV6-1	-	CASRAGGPADTQYF	TGTGCCAGCAGAGCCGGGGGGCCGGCAGATACGCAGTATTTT
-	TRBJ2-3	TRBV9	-	CASSVSSRDTYTQYF	TGTGCCAGCAGCGTGAGCAGCCGGGACACTTATACGCAGTATTTT
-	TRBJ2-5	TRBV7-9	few	CASSRQETQYF	TGTGCCAGCAGCCGCCAAGAGACCCAGTACTTC
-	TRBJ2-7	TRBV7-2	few	CASSLASSHLPYEQYF	TGTGCCAGCAGCTTAGCGTCTTCACACCTCCCCTACGAGCAGTACTTC
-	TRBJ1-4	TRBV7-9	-	CASSSQGNEKLFF	TGTGCCAGCAGCTCACAGGGCAATGAAAAACTGTTTTTT
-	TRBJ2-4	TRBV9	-	CASSVDERLKNIQYF	TGTGCCAGCAGCGTAGACGAGCGGTTAAAAAACATTCAGTACTTC
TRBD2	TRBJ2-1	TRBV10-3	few	CATSGTSENEQFF	TGTGCCACCTCCGGGACTAGTGAGAATGAGCAGTTCTTC
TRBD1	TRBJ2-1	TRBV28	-	CASSLPGTGQFF	TGTGCCAGCAGTTTACCCGGGACAGGGCAGTTCTTC
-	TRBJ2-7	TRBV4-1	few	CASSQESTLLSYEQYF	TGCGCCAGCAGCCAAGAATCCACACTCCTCTCCTACGAGCAGTACTTC
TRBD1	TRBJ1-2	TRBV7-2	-	CASSFPGTDYGYTF	TGTGCCAGCAGCTTCCCCGGGACAGACTATGGCTACACCTTC
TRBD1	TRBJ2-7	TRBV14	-	CASSPPGTGTTSYEQYF	TGTGCCAGCAGCCCTCCCGGGACAGGAACAACCTCCTACGAGCAGTACTTC
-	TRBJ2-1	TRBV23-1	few	CASSSYKNRVPSYNEQFF	TGCGCCAGCAGTTCCTATAAAAACCGGGTTCCGTCCTACAATGAGCAGTTCTTC
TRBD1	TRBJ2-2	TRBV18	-	CASSPDGTGVTGELFF	TGTGCCAGCTCACCTGACGGGACAGGGGTCACCGGGGAGCTGTTTTTT
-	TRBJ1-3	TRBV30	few	CAWNTPHQVSGNTIYF	TGTGCCTGGAATACACCCCACCAAGTCTCTGGAAACACCATATATTTT
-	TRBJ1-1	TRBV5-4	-	CASSFTDTMNTEAFF	TGTGCCAGCAGCTTCACAGATACCATGAACACTGAAGCTTTCTTT
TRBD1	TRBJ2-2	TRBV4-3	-	CASSQVPGQGNTGELFF	TGCGCCAGCAGCCAAGTTCCGGGACAGGGGAATACCGGGGAGCTGTTTTTT
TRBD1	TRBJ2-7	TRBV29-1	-	CSVRTGTYEQYF	TGCAGCGTTCGGACAGGGACCTACGAGCAGTACTTC
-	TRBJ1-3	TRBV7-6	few	CASSLDGVTGNTIYF	TGTGCCAGCAGCTTAGACGGTGTGACTGGAAACACCATATATTTT
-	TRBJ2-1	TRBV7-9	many	CASSLAGSNEQFF	TGTGCCAGCAGCTTAGCGGGTAGCAATGAGCAGTTCTTC
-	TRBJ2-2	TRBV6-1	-	CASSGGPGTGELFF	TGTGCCAGCAGCGGGGGCCCGGGCACCGGGGAGCTGTTTTTT
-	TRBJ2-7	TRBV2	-	CASTSLRHEQYF	TGTGCCAGCACCTCACTCCGCCACGAGCAGTACTTC
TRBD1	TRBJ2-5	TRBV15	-	CATSDRGLTLAQYF	TGTGCCACCAGCGACAGGGGTCTAACTTTAGCCCAGTACTTC
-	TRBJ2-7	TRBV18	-	CASSPGNYEQYF	TGTGCCAGCTCACCGGGCAACTACGAGCAGTACTTC
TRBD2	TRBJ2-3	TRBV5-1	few	CASSLQPSGSTDTQYF	TGCGCCAGCAGCTTGCAGCCTAGCGGAAGCACAGATACGCAGTATTTT
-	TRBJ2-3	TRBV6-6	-	CASSYPATASTDTQYF	TGTGCCAGCAGTTACCCCGCGACAGCCAGCACAGATACGCAGTATTTT
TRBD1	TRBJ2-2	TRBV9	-	CASSVAVTGTGELFF	TGTGCCAGCAGCGTAGCTGTGACAGGGACCGGGGAGCTGTTTTTT
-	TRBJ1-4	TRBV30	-	CAWSAPGQLFF	TGTGCCTGGAGTGCGCCCGGGCAACTGTTTTTT